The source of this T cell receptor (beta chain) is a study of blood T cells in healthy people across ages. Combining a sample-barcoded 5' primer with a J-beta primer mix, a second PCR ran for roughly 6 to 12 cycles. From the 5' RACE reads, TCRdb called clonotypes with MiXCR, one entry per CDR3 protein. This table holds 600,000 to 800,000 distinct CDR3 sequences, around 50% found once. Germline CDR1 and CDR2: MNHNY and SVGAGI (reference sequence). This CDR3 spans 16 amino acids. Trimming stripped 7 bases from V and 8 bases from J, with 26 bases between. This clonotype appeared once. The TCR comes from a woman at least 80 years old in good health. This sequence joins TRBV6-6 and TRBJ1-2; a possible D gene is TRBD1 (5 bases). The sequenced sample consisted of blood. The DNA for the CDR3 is TGTGCCAGCACCCAACGGGGGAGGCGAGATTTGGGCGGCTACACCTTC. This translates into CASTQRGRRDLGGYTF.